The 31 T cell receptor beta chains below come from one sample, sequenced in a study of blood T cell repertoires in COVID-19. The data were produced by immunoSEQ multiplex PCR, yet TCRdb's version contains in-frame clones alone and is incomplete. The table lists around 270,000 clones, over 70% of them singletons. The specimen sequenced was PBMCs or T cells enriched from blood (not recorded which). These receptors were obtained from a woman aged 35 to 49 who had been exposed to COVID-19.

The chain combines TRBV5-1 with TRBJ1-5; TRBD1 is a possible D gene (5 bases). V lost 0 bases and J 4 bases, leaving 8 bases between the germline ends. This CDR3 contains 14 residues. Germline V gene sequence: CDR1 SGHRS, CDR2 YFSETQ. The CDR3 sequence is CASSLGQTNQPQHF. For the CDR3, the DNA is TGCGCCAGCAGCTTGGGACAGACTAATCAGCCCCAGCATTTT.

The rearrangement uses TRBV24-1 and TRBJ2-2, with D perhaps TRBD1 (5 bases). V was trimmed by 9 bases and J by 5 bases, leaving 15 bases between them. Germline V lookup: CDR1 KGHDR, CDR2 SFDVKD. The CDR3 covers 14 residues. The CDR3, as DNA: TGTGCCACCCAATACCCCACAGGAACCGGGGAGCTGTTTTTT. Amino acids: CATQYPTGTGELFF.

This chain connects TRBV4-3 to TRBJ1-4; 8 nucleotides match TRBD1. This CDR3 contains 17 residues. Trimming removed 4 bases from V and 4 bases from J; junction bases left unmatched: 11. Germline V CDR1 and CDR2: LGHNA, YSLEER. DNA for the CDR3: TGCGCCAGCAGCCGCGGACAGGGCCCCTCGCGTAATGAAAAACTGTTTTTT. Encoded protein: CASSRGQGPSRNEKLFF.

The CDR3 sequence: CASSLATGANYGYTF. DNA of the CDR3: TGTGCCAGCAGCTTAGCGACAGGAGCTAACTATGGCTACACCTTC. V gene TRBV7-2 combines with J gene TRBJ1-2; tentative D call: TRBD1 (6 bases). The V gene's germline CDR1 is SGHTA and CDR2 FQGNSA. The V and J ends lost 0 bases and 0 bases respectively, with 8 bases between them. CDR3 size: 15 residues.

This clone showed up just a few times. CDR3 protein: CASETTRGQGAHEQYF. Here the CDR3 DNA reads TGTGCCAGCGAGACCACACGAGGACAGGGGGCTCACGAGCAGTACTTC. The chain links TRBV11-2 to TRBJ2-7; 11 nucleotides match TRBD1. In germline, CDR1 is SGHAT, CDR2 FQNNGV. CDR3 size: 16 residues. V was pared by 8 bases and J by 5 bases, with 14 bases of the junction left unmatched.

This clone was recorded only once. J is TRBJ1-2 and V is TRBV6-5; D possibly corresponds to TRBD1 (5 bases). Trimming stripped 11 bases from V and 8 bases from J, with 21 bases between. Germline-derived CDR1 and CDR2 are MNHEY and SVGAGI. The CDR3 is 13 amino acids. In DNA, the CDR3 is TGTGCCGGGTTTACCTCGGGGGGAGGCGGCTACACCTTC. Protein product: CAGFTSGGGGYTF.

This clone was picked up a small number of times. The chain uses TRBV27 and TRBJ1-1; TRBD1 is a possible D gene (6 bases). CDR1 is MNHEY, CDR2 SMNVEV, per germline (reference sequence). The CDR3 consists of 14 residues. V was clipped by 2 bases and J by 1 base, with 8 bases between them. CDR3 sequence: CASSLRDTNTEAFF. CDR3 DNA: TGTGCCAGCAGTTTACGGGACACGAACACTGAAGCTTTCTTT.

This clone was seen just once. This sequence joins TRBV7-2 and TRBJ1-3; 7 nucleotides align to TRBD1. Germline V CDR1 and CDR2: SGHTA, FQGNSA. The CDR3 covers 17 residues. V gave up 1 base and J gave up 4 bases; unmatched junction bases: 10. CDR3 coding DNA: TGTGCCAGCAGCTTAGGAATAACAGGGGCGGTAGGAAACACCATATATTTT. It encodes CASSLGITGAVGNTIYF.

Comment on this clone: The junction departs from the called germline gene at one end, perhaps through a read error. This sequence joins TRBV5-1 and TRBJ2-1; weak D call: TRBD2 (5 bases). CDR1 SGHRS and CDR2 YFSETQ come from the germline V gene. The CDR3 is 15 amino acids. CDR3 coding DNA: TGTGCCAGCAGCTTAGGGCTAGCTAACTACAATGAGCAGTTCTTC. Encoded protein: CASSLGLANYNEQFF.

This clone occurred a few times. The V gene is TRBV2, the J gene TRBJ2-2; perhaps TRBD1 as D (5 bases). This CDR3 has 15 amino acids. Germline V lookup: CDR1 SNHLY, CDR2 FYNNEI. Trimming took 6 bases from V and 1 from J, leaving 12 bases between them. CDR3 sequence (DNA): TGTGCCAGCAGCACAGGTATTGGGAACACCGGGGAGCTGTTTTTT. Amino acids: CASSTGIGNTGELFF.

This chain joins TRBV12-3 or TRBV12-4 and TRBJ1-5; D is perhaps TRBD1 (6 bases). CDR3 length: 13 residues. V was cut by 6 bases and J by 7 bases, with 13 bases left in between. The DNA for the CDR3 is TGTGCCAGCAGAAGTACAGGGATCCAGCCCCAGCATTTT. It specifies CASRSTGIQPQHF.

CDR3 loop: CASSREGNQPQHF. The CDR3 DNA reads TGTGCCAGCAGCCGTGAGGGCAATCAGCCCCAGCATTTT. The genes are TRBV5-4 and TRBJ1-5; no reliable D call. Trimming took off 4 bases at V and 2 bases at J, with 7 bases between the two ends. The CDR3 spans 13 residues. Germline V gene data show CDR1 as SGHNT and CDR2 as YYREEE (reference sequence).

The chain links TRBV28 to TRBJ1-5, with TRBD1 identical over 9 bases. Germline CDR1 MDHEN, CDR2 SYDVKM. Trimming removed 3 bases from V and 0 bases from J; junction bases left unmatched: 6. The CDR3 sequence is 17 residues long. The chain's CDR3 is CASSFPGTGYSNQPQHF. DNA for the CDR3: TGTGCCAGCAGTTTCCCCGGGACAGGGTATAGCAATCAGCCCCAGCATTTT.

For the CDR3, the DNA is TGTGCCACCAGTGAAGGGGGACAGGTCTCTAACTATGGCTACACCTTC. It codes for CATSEGGQVSNYGYTF. This chain uses TRBV24-1 with TRBJ1-2, with 8 nucleotides matching TRBD1. From germline, CDR1 is KGHDR and CDR2 SFDVKD. The CDR3 has 16 residues. With 4 bases clipped from V and 0 bases from J, the junction kept 6 bases outside the gene matches.

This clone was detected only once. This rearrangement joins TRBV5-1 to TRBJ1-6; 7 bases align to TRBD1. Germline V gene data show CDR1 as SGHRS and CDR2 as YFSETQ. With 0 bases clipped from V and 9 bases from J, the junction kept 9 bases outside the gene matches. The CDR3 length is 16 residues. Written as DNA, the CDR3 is TGCGCCAGCAGCTTGGCCGATTGGACAGGAGGTTCACCCCTCCACTTT. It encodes CASSLADWTGGSPLHF.

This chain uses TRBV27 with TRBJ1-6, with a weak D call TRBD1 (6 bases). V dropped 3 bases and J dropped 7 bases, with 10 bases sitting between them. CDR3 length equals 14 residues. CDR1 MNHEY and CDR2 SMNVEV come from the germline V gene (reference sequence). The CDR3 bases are TGTGCCAGCAGTTTGGACAGACCAAATTCACCCCTCCACTTT. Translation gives CASSLDRPNSPLHF.

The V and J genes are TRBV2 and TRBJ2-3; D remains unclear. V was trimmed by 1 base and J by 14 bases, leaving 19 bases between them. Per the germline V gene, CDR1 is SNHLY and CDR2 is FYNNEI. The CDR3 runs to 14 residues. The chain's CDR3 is CASSEDMRSGVRYF. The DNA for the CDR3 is TGTGCCAGCAGTGAAGACATGAGGAGTGGAGTAAGGTATTTT.

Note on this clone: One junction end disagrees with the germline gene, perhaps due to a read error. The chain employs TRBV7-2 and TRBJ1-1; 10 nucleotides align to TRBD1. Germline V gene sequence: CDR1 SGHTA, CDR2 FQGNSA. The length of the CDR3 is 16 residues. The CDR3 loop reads CASRLTGGRFDTEAFF. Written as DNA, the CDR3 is TGTGCCAGCCGCTTGACAGGGGGCAGGTTTGACACTGAAGCTTTCTTT.

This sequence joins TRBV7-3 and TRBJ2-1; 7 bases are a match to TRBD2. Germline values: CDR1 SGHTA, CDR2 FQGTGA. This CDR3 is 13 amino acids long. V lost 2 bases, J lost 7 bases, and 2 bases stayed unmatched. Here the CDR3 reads CASSLWGGNEQFF. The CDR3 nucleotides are TGTGCCAGCAGCTTATGGGGGGGAAATGAGCAGTTCTTC.

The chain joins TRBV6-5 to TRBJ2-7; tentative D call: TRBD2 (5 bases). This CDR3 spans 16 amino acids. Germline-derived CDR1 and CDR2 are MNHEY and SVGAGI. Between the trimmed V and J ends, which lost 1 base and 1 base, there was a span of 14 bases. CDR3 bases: TGTGCCAGCAGTTACTTCGGGATTGAACCATCCTACGAGCAGTACTTC. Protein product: CASSYFGIEPSYEQYF.

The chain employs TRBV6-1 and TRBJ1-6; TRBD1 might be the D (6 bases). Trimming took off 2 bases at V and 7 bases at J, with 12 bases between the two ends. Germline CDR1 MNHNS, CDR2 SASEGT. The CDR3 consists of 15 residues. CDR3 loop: CASSEWTDLNSPLHF. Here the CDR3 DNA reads TGTGCCAGCAGTGAATGGACAGACCTAAATTCACCCCTCCACTTT.

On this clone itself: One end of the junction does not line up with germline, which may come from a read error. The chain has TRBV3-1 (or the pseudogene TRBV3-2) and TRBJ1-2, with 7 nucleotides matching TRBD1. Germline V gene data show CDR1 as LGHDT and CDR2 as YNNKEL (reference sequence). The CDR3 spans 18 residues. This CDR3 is CASSQEMTGSIISYGHTF. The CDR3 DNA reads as TGTGCCAGCAGCCAAGAAATGACAGGGTCTATTATATCCTATGGCCACACCTTC.

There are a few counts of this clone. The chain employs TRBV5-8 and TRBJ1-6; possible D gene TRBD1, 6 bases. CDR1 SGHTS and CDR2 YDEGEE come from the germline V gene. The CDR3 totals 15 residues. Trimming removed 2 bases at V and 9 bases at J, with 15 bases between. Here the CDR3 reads CASSFLTGRGSPLHF. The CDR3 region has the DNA TGTGCCAGCAGCTTCCTGACAGGACGAGGTTCACCCCTCCACTTT.

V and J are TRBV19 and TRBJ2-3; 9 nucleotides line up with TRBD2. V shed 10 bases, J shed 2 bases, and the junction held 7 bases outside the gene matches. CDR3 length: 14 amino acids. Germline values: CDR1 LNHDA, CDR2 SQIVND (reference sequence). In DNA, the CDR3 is TGTGCCATTGGGAGCGGGGGGAACACAGATACGCAGTATTTT. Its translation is CAIGSGGNTDTQYF.

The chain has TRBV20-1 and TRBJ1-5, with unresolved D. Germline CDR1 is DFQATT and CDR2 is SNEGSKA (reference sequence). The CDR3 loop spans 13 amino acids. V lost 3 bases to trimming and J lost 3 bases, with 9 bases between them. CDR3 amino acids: CSASWATNQPQHF. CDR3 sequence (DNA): TGCAGTGCTAGTTGGGCCACCAATCAGCCCCAGCATTTT.

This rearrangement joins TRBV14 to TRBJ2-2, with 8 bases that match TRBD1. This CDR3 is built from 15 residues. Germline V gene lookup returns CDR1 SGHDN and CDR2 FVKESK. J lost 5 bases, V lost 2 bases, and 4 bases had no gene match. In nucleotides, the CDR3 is TGTGCCAGCAGCCAACCACAGGGGGGTACCGGGGAGCTGTTTTTT. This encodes CASSQPQGGTGELFF. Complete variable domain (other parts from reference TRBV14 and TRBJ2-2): EAGVTQFPSHSVIEKGQTVTLRCDPISGHDNLYWYRRVMGKEIKFLLHFVKESKQDESGMPNNRFLAERTGGTYSTLKVQPAELEDSGVYFCASSQPQGGTGELFFGEGSRLTVL.

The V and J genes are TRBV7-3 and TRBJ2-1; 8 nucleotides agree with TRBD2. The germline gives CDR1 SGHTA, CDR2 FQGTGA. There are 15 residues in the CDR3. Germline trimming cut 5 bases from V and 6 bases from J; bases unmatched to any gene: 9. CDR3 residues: CASSPSGTRGNEQFF. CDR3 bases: TGTGCCAGCAGCCCAAGCGGGACTAGGGGCAATGAGCAGTTCTTC.

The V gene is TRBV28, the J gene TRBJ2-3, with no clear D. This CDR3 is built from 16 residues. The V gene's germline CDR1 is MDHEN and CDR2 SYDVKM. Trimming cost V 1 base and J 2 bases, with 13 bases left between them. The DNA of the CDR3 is TGTGCCAGCAGTTTATCAGGCAGCCCCAACACAGATACGCAGTATTTT. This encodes CASSLSGSPNTDTQYF.

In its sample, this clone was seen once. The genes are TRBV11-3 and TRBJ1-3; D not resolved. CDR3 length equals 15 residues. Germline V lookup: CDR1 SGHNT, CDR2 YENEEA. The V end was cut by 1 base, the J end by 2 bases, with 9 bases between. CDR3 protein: CASSLGQAPGNTIYF. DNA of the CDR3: TGTGCCAGCAGCTTAGGGCAGGCTCCTGGAAACACCATATATTTT. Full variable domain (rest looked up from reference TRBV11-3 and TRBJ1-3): EAGVVQSPRYKIIEKKQPVAFWCNPISGHNTLYWYLQNLGQGPELLIRYENEEAVDDSQLPKDRFSAERLKGVDSTLKIQPAELGDSAVYLCASSLGQAPGNTIYFGEGSWLTVV.

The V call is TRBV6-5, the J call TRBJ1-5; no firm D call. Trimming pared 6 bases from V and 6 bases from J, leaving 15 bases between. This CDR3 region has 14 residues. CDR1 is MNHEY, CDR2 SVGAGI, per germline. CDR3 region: CASRGLGGSQPQHF. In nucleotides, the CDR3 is TGTGCCAGCAGAGGGCTGGGAGGGAGTCAGCCCCAGCATTTT.

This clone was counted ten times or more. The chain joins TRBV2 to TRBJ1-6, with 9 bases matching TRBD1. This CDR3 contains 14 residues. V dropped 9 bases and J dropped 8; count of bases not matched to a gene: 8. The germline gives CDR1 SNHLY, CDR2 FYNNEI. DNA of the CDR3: TGTGCCAGGAAAGGAGGGACAGGGCATTCACCCCTCCACTTT. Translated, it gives CARKGGTGHSPLHF.